This TCR beta chain was found in a study of identical twins. The study, taken as a whole, reports: Excess sharing between twins was weaker in beta out-of-frame sequences. Conclusions relied on cross-sectional statistical analysis, not following the same donors.

TCRdb analysed the 5' RACE reads with MiXCR anew, one entry per CDR3 protein. The table shows some 600,000 distinct CDR3 sequences, with roughly 7.1% occurring only once. In germline, CDR1 is SGHAT, CDR2 FQNNGV. The V and J ends lost 5 bases and 6 bases respectively, with 16 bases between them. There are 15 residues in the CDR3. Donors uniformly comprised healthy Caucasians. This clonotype was recorded a few times. Its target is unknown. The sample was also reused in another study, on yellow fever vaccine responses in identical twins. That report notes: Reportedly, the T cell response mounted by twins to vaccine seemed partly convergent, partly personalized.

The TCR comes from a woman aged 18-29 years in good health. This chain joins TRBV11-2 and TRBJ2-2; D not resolved. The sequenced sample consisted of PBMCs. The CDR3 DNA sequence: TGTGCCAGCAGCCCGTCCCCTAGTTACCCCGGGGAGCTGTTTTTT. It codes for CASSPSPSYPGELFF.